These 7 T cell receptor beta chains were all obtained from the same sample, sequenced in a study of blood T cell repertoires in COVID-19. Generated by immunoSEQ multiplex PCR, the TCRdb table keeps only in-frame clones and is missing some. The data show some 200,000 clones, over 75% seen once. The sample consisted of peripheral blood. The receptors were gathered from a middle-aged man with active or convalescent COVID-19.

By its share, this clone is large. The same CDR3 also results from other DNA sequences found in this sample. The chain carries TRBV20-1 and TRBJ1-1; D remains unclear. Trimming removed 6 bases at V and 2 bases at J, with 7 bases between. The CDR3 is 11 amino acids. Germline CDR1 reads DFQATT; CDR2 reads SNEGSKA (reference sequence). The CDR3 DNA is TGCAGTGCAAGACTTAACACTGAAGCTTTCTTT. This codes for CSARLNTEAFF.

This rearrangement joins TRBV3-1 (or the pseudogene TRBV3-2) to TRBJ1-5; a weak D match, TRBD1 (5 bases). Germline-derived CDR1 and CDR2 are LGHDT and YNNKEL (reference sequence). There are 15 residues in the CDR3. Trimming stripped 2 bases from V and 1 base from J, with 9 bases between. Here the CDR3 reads CASSQQGQSNQPQHF. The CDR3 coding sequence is TGTGCCAGCAGCCAACAGGGCCAGAGCAATCAGCCCCAGCATTTT.

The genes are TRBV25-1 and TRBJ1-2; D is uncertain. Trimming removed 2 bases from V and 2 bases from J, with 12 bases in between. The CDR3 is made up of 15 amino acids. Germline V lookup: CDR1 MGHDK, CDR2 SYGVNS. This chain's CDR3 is CASSEGDGGNYGYTF. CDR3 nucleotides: TGTGCCAGCAGTGAAGGTGACGGCGGAAACTATGGCTACACCTTC.

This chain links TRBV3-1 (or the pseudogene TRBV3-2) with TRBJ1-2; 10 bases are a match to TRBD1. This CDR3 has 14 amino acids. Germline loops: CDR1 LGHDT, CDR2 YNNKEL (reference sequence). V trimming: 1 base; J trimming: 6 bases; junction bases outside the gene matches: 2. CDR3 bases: TGTGCCAGCAGCCAAGGGACAGGGGGACATGGCTACACCTTC. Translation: CASSQGTGGHGYTF.

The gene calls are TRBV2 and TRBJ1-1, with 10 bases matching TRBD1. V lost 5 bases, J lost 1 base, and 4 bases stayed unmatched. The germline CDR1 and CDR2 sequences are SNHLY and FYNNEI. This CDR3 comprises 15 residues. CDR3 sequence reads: CASSPDRGRNTEAFF. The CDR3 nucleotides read TGTGCCAGCAGTCCTGACAGGGGGCGGAACACTGAAGCTTTCTTT.

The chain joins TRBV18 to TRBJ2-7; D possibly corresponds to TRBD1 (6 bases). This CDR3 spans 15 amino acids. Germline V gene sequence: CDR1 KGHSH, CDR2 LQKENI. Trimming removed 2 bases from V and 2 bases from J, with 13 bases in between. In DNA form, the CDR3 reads TGTGCCAGCTCACCAGGCGCAGGGGACGCCTACGAGCAGTACTTC. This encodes CASSPGAGDAYEQYF.

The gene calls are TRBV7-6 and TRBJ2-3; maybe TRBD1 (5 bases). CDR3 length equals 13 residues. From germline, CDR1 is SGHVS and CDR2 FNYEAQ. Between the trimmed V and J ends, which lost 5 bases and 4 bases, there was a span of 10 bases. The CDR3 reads CASSVAGSDTQYF. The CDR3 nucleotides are TGTGCCAGCAGCGTTGCAGGGTCAGATACGCAGTATTTT.